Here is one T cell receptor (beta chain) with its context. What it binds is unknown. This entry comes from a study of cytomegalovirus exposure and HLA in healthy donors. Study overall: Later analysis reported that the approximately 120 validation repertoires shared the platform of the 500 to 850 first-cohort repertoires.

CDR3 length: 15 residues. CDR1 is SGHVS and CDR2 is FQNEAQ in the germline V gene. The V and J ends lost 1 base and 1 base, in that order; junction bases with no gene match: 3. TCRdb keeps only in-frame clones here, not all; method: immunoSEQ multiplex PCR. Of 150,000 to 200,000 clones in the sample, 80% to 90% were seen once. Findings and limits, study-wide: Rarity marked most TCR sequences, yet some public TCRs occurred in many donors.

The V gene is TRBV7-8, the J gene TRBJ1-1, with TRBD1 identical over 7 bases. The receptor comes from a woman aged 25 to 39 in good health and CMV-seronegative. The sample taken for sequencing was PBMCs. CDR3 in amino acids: CASSLDRTGNTEAFF. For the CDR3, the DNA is TGTGCCAGCAGCTTAGATAGGACAGGGAACACTGAAGCTTTCTTT.